The 27 T cell receptor beta chains below were found in one sample sequenced in a study of T cell responses to AZD1222 COVID-19 vaccine (dated by TCRdb to the early 2020s). The library was prepared using the immunoSEQ multiplex PCR assay. Drawn from immuneACCESS, this table holds only the in-frame rearrangements with V and J called that TCRdb kept. Clones are partly lost; checked studies trace under half to an unresolved V gene and leave the rest unexplained. Across this sample there are 200,000 or so clones, with approximately 93% seen only once. Of the sample, 0.9% to 1.1% is held by the ten largest clones. The sample's time point label, decoded: about 28 days (+/-7) after the second vaccine dose. This specimen consisted of peripheral blood, obtained 28 days after the second AZD1222 dose. Receptors originate from an adult who received the AZD1222 COVID-19 vaccine.

The chain is built from TRBV5-8 and TRBJ1-2; no firm D call. The CDR3 spans 11 residues. Germline loops: CDR1 SGHTS, CDR2 YDEGEE. Trimming took 8 bases from V and 3 from J, leaving 8 bases between them. CDR3 DNA sequence: TGTGCCAGTAGACTTCACTATGGCTACACCTTC. This gives the protein CASRLHYGYTF.

The J gene is TRBJ2-7, the V gene TRBV5-6; no clear D. This CDR3 contains 12 residues. Trimming cost V 4 bases and J 2 bases, with 7 bases left between them. Germline V CDR1 and CDR2: SGHDT, YYEEEE. The CDR3 DNA follows: TGTGCCAGCAGCGGGGAACCCTACGAGCAGTACTTC. The encoded protein is CASSGEPYEQYF.

This clone was picked up a small number of times. The chain joins TRBV5-6 to TRBJ1-1; 11 nucleotides line up with TRBD1. This CDR3 has 15 amino acids. Germline V gene lookup returns CDR1 SGHDT and CDR2 YYEEEE. Unmatched junction bases numbered 5, after V lost 4 bases and J lost 3 bases. CDR3 protein: CASSGGGQGDTEAFF. The DNA of the CDR3 is TGTGCCAGCAGCGGAGGGGGACAGGGGGACACTGAAGCTTTCTTT.

This clone was detected only once. This chain joins TRBV27 and TRBJ2-1, with D tentatively TRBD2 (5 bases). The CDR3 runs to 15 residues. In germline, CDR1 is MNHEY, CDR2 SMNVEV (reference sequence). Deletions cut 1 base from V and 6 bases from J, with 13 bases between. The CDR3 region is CASSLWSFAGNEQFF. CDR3 sequence (DNA): TGTGCCAGCAGTTTATGGTCATTTGCGGGCAATGAGCAGTTCTTC.

The rearrangement joins TRBV9 to TRBJ2-1; TRBD2 agrees at 8 bases. The ends lost 3 bases at V and 6 bases at J; junction bases unmatched: 2. Germline V gene data show CDR1 as SGDLS and CDR2 as YYNGEE. This CDR3 region has 13 residues. This CDR3 is CASSGSGGNEQFF. CDR3 coding DNA: TGTGCCAGCAGCGGGAGCGGGGGCAATGAGCAGTTCTTC.

The chain combines TRBV5-1 with TRBJ1-2; D is uncertain. The CDR3 runs 13 residues. V gave up 4 bases and J gave up 8 bases, with 15 bases separating them. Germline V lookup: CDR1 SGHRS, CDR2 YFSETQ. The DNA of the CDR3 is TGCGCCAGCAGCCCCGAACCTCGCGGAGGCTACACCTTC. This codes for CASSPEPRGGYTF.

The chain links TRBV12-3 or TRBV12-4 to TRBJ2-7; D not certain. This CDR3 has 13 amino acids. V shed 9 bases and J shed 0 bases, with 12 bases lying between them. CDR3 in DNA: TGTGCCAGTCGGACGGCGAGCTCCTACGAGCAGTACTTC. It yields the protein CASRTASSYEQYF.

The genes are TRBV18 and TRBJ1-2; D remains ambiguous. Germline V gene lookup returns CDR1 KGHSH and CDR2 LQKENI. The V end was cut by 3 bases, the J end by 3 bases, with 8 bases between. CDR3 length: 13 amino acids. As DNA, the CDR3 is TGTGCCAGCTCACCTCTAACGGACTATGGCTACACCTTC. Residues: CASSPLTDYGYTF.

The chain joins TRBV5-1 to TRBJ2-6; D may be TRBD1 (6 bases). The CDR3 totals 16 residues. Trimming took off 1 base at V and 2 bases at J, with 10 bases between the two ends. Germline CDR1 is SGHRS and CDR2 is YFSETQ. Here the CDR3 DNA reads TGCGCCAGCAGCTTGCGCAGGGGAGCTGGGGCCAACGTCCTGACTTTC. Its translation is CASSLRRGAGANVLTF.

V is TRBV7-3 and J is TRBJ2-2, with D tentatively TRBD1 (6 bases). The CDR3 runs 17 residues. Germline values: CDR1 SGHTA, CDR2 FQGTGA. Trimming stripped 3 bases from V and 0 bases from J, with 14 bases between. The DNA for the CDR3 is TGTGCCAGCAGCTTTTCACTCCGGACAGCGAACACCGGGGAGCTGTTTTTT. It codes for CASSFSLRTANTGELFF.

The table lists this clone with a few counts. CDR3 bases: TGCGCCAGCAGCCCTTACAGGGCGGACACCGGGGAGCTGTTTTTT. Protein: CASSPYRADTGELFF. V usage is TRBV5-1 and J usage is TRBJ2-2, with a tentative D call TRBD1 (6 bases). The germline V gene encodes CDR1 SGHRS and CDR2 YFSETQ. The CDR3 is 15 amino acids. V gave up 4 bases and J gave up 3 bases, with 13 bases separating them.

The V gene is TRBV12-3 or TRBV12-4, the J gene TRBJ1-2; 10 positions agree with TRBD1. The ends lost 7 bases at V and 5 bases at J; junction bases unmatched: 4. This CDR3 comprises 13 residues. The CDR3 sequence: CASNTDRGYGYTF. The CDR3, as DNA: TGTGCCAGCAACACGGACAGGGGGTATGGCTACACCTTC.

The V call is TRBV7-2, the J call TRBJ2-7, with a weak D call TRBD1 (6 bases). The V and J ends lost 2 bases and 1 base respectively, with 12 bases between them. Germline CDR1 reads SGHTA; CDR2 reads FQGNSA. The CDR3 contains 15 residues. The CDR3 DNA follows: TGTGCCAGCAGCTTACTGTGGGACACGTCCTACGAGCAGTACTTC. It specifies CASSLLWDTSYEQYF.

This rearrangement joins TRBV5-1 to TRBJ1-1; D is possibly TRBD1 (5 bases). Trimming removed 4 bases from V and 2 bases from J, with 12 bases in between. The CDR3 length is 14 residues. Germline CDR1 reads SGHRS; CDR2 reads YFSETQ. CDR3 region: CASSTLTANTEAFF. The DNA of the CDR3 is TGCGCCAGCAGCACCCTGACAGCAAACACTGAAGCTTTCTTT.

This clone was recorded once. The CDR3 sequence: CASSESLQETQYF. In DNA form, the CDR3 reads TGTGCCAGCAGTGAATCACTGCAAGAGACCCAGTACTTC. V and J are TRBV2 and TRBJ2-5; no firm D call. The CDR3 contains 13 residues. Trimming removed 2 bases at V and 2 bases at J, with 6 bases between. From germline, CDR1 is SNHLY and CDR2 FYNNEI.

This chain links TRBV10-3 with TRBJ1-1; D gene unclear. The ends were cut back, 4 bases at V and 1 base at J, with 10 bases in the middle. The germline V gene has CDR1 ENHRY and CDR2 SYGVKD. The CDR3 runs to 14 residues. CDR3 coding DNA: TGTGCCATCAGTGGTAAGGAGGGGAACACTGAAGCTTTCTTT. This translates into CAISGKEGNTEAFF.

The chain's CDR3 is CASSTPGIQETQYF. In DNA, the CDR3 is TGTGCCAGCAGCACCCCCGGGATTCAAGAGACCCAGTACTTC. The V call is TRBV9, the J call TRBJ2-5; TRBD2 might be the D (5 bases). Trimming left V 4 bases short and J 2 bases short, with 12 bases between. This CDR3 region has 14 residues. CDR1 is SGDLS, CDR2 YYNGEE, per germline.

The gene calls are TRBV19 and TRBJ1-5, with D uncertain. Trimming pared 7 bases from V and 1 base from J, leaving 11 bases between. The CDR3 runs to 14 residues. CDR1 is LNHDA, CDR2 SQIVND, per germline (reference sequence). CDR3: CASTGGYSNQPQHF. In DNA, the CDR3 is TGTGCCAGTACAGGAGGCTACAGCAATCAGCCCCAGCATTTT.

This chain connects TRBV7-6 to TRBJ2-7; tentative D call: TRBD1 (6 bases). CDR3 length: 18 amino acids. Germline loops: CDR1 SGHVS, CDR2 FNYEAQ. V gave up 1 base and J gave up 0 bases, with 19 bases separating them. CDR3 bases: TGTGCCAGCAGCTTAGACCCCCAAGACAGGTTAAGCTCCTACGAGCAGTACTTC. Protein sequence: CASSLDPQDRLSSYEQYF.

The genes are TRBV10-3 and TRBJ1-5; D is possibly TRBD1 (5 bases). Trimming removed 4 bases at V and 7 bases at J, with 11 bases between. This CDR3 is built from 13 residues. Germline CDR1 is ENHRY and CDR2 is SYGVKD. CDR3 in amino acids: CAISAREGQPQHF. In DNA, the CDR3 is TGTGCCATCAGTGCGCGCGAGGGGCAGCCCCAGCATTTT.

J is TRBJ2-7 and V is TRBV11-1, with 9 positions matching TRBD2. In germline, CDR1 is SGHAT, CDR2 FQDESV (reference sequence). V lost 1 base, J lost 1 base, and 5 bases stayed unmatched. The CDR3 is 16 residues long. The CDR3 loop is CASSLGSGGTSYEQYF. The DNA of the CDR3 is TGTGCCAGCAGCTTAGGCAGCGGGGGGACATCCTACGAGCAGTACTTC.

CDR3 region: CASSGLSTNTEAFF. CDR3 nucleotides: TGTGCCAGCAGTGGACTTTCTACGAACACTGAAGCTTTCTTT. The V call is TRBV6-1, the J call TRBJ1-1; D gene ambiguous. Germline CDR1 and CDR2: MNHNS and SASEGT. This CDR3 is built from 14 residues. V was clipped by 4 bases and J by 1 base, with 10 bases between them.

The chain uses TRBV14 and TRBJ2-5, with 7 bases lining up with TRBD2. The CDR3 has 17 amino acids. J lost 1 base, V lost 0 bases, and 8 bases had no gene match. Germline assignment: CDR1 SGHDN and CDR2 FVKESK. The CDR3 reads CASSQELRRGSQETQYF. The CDR3 DNA is TGTGCCAGCAGCCAAGAACTACGGCGGGGGAGCCAAGAGACCCAGTACTTC.

The chain joins TRBV7-8 to TRBJ1-2, with a tentative D call TRBD1 (5 bases). With 5 bases removed from V and 7 bases from J, the gap between germline ends came to 14 bases. This CDR3 has 13 residues. Germline loops: CDR1 SGHVS, CDR2 FQNEAQ. The CDR3 nucleotides are TGTGCCAGCAGCCCCCTGCGGGGGGGTGGCTACACCTTC. Translation gives CASSPLRGGGYTF.

In its sample, this clone is medium-sized. The V call is TRBV30, the J call TRBJ1-2; 8 bases align to TRBD1. V trimming: 7 bases; J trimming: 7 bases; junction bases outside the gene matches: 2. CDR3 size: 10 residues. Germline CDR1 and CDR2: GTSNPN and SVGIG (reference sequence). This CDR3 reads CAFRGLGYTF. The CDR3 nucleotides read TGTGCCTTCAGGGGGCTTGGCTACACCTTC.

The CDR3: CASSSGQGKTQYF. The CDR3 DNA sequence: TGTGCCAGCAGCTCGGGACAGGGAAAGACCCAGTACTTC. V is TRBV7-3 and J is TRBJ2-5, with 9 bases lining up with TRBD1. V trimming: 4 bases; J trimming: 6 bases; junction bases outside the gene matches: 3. The V gene's germline CDR1 is SGHTA and CDR2 FQGTGA. This CDR3 has 13 residues.

This clone was recorded once. The chain is built from TRBV9 and TRBJ1-1, with D perhaps TRBD1 (6 bases). V lost 0 bases and J lost 2, with 20 bases in between. CDR3 size: 18 residues. Per germline, CDR1 SGDLS and CDR2 YYNGEE. The CDR3 reads CASSVEGGQPRRNTEAFF. DNA of the CDR3: TGTGCCAGCAGCGTAGAGGGGGGGCAACCACGGCGTAACACTGAAGCTTTCTTT.